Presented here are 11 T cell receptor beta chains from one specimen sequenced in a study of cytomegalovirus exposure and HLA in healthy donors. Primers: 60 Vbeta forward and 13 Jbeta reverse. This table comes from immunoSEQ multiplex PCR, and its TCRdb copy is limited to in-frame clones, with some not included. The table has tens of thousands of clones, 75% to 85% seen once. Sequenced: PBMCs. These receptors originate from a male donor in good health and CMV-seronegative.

The CDR3 DNA is TGTGCCAGCACCGGGACAGCATACGAGCAGTACTTC. This sequence encodes CASTGTAYEQYF. V gene TRBV2 combines with J gene TRBJ2-7; 7 nucleotides align to TRBD1. After removal of 7 bases from V and 4 bases from J, the junction contained 4 bases not matched to a gene. Germline values: CDR1 SNHLY, CDR2 FYNNEI. The CDR3 is 12 residues long.

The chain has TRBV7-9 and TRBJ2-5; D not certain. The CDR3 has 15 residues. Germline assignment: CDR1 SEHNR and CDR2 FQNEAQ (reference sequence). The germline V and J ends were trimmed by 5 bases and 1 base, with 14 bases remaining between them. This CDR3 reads CASSTLQVSQETQYF. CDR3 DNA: TGTGCCAGCAGCACCCTGCAGGTCAGCCAAGAGACCCAGTACTTC.

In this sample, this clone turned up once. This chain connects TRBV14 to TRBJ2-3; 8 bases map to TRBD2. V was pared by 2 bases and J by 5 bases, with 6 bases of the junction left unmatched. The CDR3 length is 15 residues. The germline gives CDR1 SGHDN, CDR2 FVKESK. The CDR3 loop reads CASSQNSGAGDTQYF. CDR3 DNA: TGTGCCAGCAGCCAAAATAGCGGGGCGGGAGATACGCAGTATTTT.

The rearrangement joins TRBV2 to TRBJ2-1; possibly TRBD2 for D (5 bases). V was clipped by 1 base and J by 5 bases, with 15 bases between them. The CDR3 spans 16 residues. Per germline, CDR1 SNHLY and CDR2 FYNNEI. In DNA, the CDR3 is TGTGCCAGCAGTGAAGTAGGGCTAGCCCTTAACAATGAGCAGTTCTTC. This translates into CASSEVGLALNNEQFF.

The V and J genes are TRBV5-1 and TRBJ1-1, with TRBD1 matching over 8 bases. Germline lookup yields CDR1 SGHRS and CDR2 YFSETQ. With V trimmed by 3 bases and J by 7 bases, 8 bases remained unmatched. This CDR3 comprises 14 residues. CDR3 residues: CASSWAGGESEAFF. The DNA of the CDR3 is TGCGCCAGCAGCTGGGCAGGGGGCGAGAGTGAAGCTTTCTTT. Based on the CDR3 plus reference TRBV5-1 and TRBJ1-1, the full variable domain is KAGVTQTPRYLIKTRGQQVTLSCSPISGHRSVSWYQQTPGQGLQFLFEYFSETQRNKGNFPGRFSGRQFSNSRSEMNVSTLELGDSALYLCASSWAGGESEAFFGQGTRLTVV.

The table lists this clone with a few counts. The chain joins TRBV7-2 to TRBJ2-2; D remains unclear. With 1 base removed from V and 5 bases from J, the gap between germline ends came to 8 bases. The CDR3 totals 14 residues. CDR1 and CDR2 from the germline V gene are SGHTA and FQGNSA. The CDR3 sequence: CASSLGRGTGELFF. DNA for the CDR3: TGTGCCAGCAGCTTAGGGAGAGGTACCGGGGAGCTGTTTTTT. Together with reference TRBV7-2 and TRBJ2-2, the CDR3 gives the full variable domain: GAGVSQSPSNKVTEKGKDVELRCDPISGHTALYWYRQSLGQGLEFLIYFQGNSAPDKSGLPSDRFSAERTGGSVSTLTIQRTQQEDSAVYLCASSLGRGTGELFFGEGSRLTVL.

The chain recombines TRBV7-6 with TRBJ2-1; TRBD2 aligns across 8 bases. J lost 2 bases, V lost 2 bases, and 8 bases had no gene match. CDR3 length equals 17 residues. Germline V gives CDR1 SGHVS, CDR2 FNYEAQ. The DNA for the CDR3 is TGTGCCAGCAGCTTACCCCAGAGAGCGGGGGCCTACAATGAGCAGTTCTTC. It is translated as CASSLPQRAGAYNEQFF.

CDR3: CASSVGSWQETQYF. The CDR3 nucleotides read TGTGCCAGCAGCGTGGGGAGTTGGCAAGAGACCCAGTACTTC. The V and J genes are TRBV9 and TRBJ2-5; D might be TRBD2 (5 bases). The germline V gene encodes CDR1 SGDLS and CDR2 YYNGEE. The CDR3 covers 14 residues. Trimming took 2 bases from V and 2 from J, leaving 10 bases between them.

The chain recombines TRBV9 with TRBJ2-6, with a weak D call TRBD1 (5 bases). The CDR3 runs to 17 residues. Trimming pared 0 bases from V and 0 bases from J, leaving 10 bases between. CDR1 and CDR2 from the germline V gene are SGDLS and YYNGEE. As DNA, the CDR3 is TGTGCCAGCAGCGTAGGGGGCTGGTTCTCTGGGGCCAACGTCCTGACTTTC. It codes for CASSVGGWFSGANVLTF.

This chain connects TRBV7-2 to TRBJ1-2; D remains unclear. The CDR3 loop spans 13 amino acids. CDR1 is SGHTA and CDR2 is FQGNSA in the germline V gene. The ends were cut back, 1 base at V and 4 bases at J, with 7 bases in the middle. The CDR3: CASSLGVSYGYTF. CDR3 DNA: TGTGCCAGCAGCTTAGGAGTATCCTATGGCTACACCTTC.

Here the CDR3 DNA reads TGTGCCTGGAGTGCGCGGGGTCATGGCTACACCTTC. This encodes CAWSARGHGYTF. The gene calls are TRBV30 and TRBJ1-2; D is unclear. The CDR3 runs 12 residues. Per the germline V gene, CDR1 is GTSNPN and CDR2 is SVGIG (reference sequence). V was pared by 1 base and J by 6 bases, with 9 bases between.